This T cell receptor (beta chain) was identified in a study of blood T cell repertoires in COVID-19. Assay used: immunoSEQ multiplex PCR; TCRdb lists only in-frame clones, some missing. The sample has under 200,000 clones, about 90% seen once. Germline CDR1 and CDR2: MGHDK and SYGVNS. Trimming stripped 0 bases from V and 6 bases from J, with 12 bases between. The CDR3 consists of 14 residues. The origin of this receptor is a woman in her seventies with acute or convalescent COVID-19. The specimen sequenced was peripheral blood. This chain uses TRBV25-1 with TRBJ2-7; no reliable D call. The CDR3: CASSEYPLESEQYF. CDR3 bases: TGTGCCAGCAGTGAATACCCACTCGAGAGCGAGCAGTACTTC.